This TCR beta chain was found in a study of blood T cells in healthy people across ages. Study-wide background: Capture via template switching afforded approximately one barcoded beta molecule per two T cells. Study results and limitations: In older individuals, TCR beta diversity per million T cells was lower, falling roughly linearly with age. From one million sequenced T cells, diversity estimates were lower bounds.

This clonotype was observed a handful of times. Its antigen is not identified. A sample-barcoded 5' primer and a J-beta primer mix were used in a second PCR of roughly 6 to 11 cycles. TCRdb re-called the 5' RACE reads through MiXCR, storing one row per CDR3 protein. The sample consists of about 770,000 distinct CDR3 sequences, roughly 44% of them appearing once. The V and J ends lost 0 bases and 6 bases respectively, with 3 bases between them. This CDR3 has 12 amino acids. Germline CDR1 and CDR2: LNHNV and YYDKDF (reference sequence). This receptor was obtained from a man aged 60 to 69 in good health. The sample comprised blood. This chain links TRBV15 with TRBJ2-4; the D is unclear. The CDR3 DNA sequence: TGTGCCACCAGCAGAGATCTAAACATTCAGTACTTC. Translating it yields CATSRDLNIQYF.